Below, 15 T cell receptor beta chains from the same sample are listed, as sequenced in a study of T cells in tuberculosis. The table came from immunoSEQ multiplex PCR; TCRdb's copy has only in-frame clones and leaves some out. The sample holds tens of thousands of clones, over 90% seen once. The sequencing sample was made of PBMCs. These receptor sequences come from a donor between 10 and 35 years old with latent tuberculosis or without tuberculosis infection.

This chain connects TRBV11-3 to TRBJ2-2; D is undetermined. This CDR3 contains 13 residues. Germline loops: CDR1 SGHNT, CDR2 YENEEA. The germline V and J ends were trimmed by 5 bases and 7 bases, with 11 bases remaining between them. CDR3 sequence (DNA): TGTGCCAGCAGCCCAACAGTTGTCGGGGAGCTGTTTTTT. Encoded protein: CASSPTVVGELFF.

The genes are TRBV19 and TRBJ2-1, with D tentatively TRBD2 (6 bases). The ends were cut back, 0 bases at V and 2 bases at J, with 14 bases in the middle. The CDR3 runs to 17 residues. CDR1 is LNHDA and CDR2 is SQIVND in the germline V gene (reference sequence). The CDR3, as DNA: TGTGCCAGTAGTATAGAGGCAGGGACTGAAACCTACAATGAGCAGTTCTTC. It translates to CASSIEAGTETYNEQFF.

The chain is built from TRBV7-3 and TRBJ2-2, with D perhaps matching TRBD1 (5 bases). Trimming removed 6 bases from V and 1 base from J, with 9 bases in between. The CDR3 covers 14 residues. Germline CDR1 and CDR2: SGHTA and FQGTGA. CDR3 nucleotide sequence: TGTGCCAGCAGTCCCGACAGGAACACCGGGGAGCTGTTTTTT. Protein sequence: CASSPDRNTGELFF.

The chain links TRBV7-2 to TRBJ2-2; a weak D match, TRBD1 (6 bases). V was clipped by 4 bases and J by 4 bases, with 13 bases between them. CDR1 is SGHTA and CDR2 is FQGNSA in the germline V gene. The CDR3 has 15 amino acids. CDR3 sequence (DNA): TGTGCCAGCAGCTCCTCCGGGACAACCACCGGGGAGCTGTTTTTT. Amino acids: CASSSSGTTTGELFF.

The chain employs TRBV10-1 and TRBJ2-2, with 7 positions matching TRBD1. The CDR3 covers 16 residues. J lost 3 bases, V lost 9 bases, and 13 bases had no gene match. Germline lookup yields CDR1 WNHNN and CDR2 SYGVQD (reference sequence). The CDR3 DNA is TGCGCCAGGACCACCCGATACACAGGGGACACCGGGGAGCTGTTTTTT. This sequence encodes CARTTRYTGDTGELFF.

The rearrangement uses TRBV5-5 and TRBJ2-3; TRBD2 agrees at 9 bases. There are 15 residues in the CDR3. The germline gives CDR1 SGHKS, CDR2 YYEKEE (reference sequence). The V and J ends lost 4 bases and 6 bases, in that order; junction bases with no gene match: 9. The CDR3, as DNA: TGTGCCAGCAGCCGGACTACTAGCGGGTTGGATACGCAGTATTTT. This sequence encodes CASSRTTSGLDTQYF.

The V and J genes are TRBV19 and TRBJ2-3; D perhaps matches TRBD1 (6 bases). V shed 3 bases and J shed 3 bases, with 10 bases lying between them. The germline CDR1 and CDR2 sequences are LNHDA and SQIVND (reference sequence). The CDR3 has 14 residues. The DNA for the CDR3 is TGTGCCAGTAGTATCAGGGGTAGGACAGATACGCAGTATTTT. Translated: CASSIRGRTDTQYF.

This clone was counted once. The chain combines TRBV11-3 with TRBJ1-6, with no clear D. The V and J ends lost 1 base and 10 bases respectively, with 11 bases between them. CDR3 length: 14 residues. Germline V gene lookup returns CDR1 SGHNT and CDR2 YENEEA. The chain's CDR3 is CASSLGGGQSPLHF. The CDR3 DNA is TGTGCCAGCAGCTTAGGAGGAGGGCAGTCACCCCTCCACTTT. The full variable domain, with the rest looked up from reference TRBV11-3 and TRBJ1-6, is EAGVVQSPRYKIIEKKQPVAFWCNPISGHNTLYWYLQNLGQGPELLIRYENEEAVDDSQLPKDRFSAERLKGVDSTLKIQPAELGDSAVYLCASSLGGGQSPLHFGNGTRLTVT.

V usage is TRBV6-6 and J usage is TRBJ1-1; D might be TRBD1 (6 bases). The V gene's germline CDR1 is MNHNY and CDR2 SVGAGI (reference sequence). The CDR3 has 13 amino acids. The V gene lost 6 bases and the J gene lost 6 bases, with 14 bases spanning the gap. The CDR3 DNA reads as TGTGCCAGCAGCCTTACAGGGCCGCCTGAAGCTTTCTTT. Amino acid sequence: CASSLTGPPEAFF.

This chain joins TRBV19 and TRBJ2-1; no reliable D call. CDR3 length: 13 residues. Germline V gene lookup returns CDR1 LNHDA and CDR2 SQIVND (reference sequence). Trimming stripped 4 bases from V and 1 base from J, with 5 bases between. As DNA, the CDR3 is TGTGCCAGTAGTACAGGATCCTACAATGAGCAGTTCTTC. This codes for CASSTGSYNEQFF.

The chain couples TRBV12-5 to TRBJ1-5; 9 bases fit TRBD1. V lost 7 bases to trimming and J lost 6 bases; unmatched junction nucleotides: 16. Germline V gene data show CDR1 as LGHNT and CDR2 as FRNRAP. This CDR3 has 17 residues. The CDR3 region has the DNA TGTGCTAGTGACCCAGTGGAGGGGGGACAGGGTGGTCAGCCCCAGCATTTT. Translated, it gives CASDPVEGGQGGQPQHF.

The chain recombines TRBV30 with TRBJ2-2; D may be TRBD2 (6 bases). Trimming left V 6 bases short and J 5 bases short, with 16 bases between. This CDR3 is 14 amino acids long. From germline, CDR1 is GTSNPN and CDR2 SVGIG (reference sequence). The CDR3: CACGGDVETGELFF. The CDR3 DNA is TGTGCCTGTGGAGGGGACGTCGAAACCGGGGAGCTGTTTTTT.

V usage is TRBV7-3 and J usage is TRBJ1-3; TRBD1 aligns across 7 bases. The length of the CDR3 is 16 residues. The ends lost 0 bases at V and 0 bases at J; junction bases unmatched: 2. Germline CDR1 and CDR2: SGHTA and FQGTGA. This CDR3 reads CASSLTRTGSGNTIYF. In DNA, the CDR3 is TGTGCCAGCAGCTTAACCCGGACAGGCTCTGGAAACACCATATATTTT.

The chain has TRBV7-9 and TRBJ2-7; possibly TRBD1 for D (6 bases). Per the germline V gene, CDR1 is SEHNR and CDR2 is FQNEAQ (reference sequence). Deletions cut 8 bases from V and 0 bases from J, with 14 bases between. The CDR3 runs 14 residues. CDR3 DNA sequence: TGTGCCAGCCAAGGGGGATTTACCTCCTACGAGCAGTACTTC. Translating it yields CASQGGFTSYEQYF. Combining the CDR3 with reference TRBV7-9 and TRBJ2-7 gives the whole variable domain DTGVSQNPRHKITKRGQNVTFRCDPISEHNRLYWYRQTLGQGPEFLTYFQNEAQLEKSRLLSDRFSAERPKGSFSTLEIQRTEQGDSAMYLCASQGGFTSYEQYFGPGTRLTVT.

The CDR3 loop is CASIILAGGSNEQFF. DNA of the CDR3: TGTGCCAGCATCATACTAGCGGGGGGCTCCAATGAGCAGTTCTTC. The chain carries TRBV6-1 and TRBJ2-1; 12 nucleotides agree with TRBD2. This CDR3 contains 15 residues. V lost 7 bases to trimming and J lost 6 bases; unmatched junction nucleotides: 7. Germline loops: CDR1 MNHNS, CDR2 SASEGT.